This T cell receptor (beta chain) was captured by sequencing in a study of blood T cell repertoires in COVID-19. The V end was cut by 4 bases, the J end by 9 bases, with 19 bases between. This CDR3 region has 13 residues. Germline CDR1 and CDR2: DFQATT and SNEGSKA (reference sequence). TCRdb keeps only in-frame clones here, not all; method: immunoSEQ multiplex PCR. The sample has about 270,000 clones, about 89% seen once; the top ten hold about 9.2%. The sequence was obtained from a man between 40 and 49 years old who had recovered from COVID-19. The chain employs TRBV20-1 and TRBJ2-7, with D possibly being TRBD1 (6 bases). Material: peripheral blood. CDR3 nucleotides: TGCAGTGCTACTGACAGGTCCTCTACGAGGCAGTACTTC. This sequence encodes CSATDRSSTRQYF.